This is a list of T cell receptor beta chains from one sample in a study of HIV-infected patients and healthy controls. TCRdb itself ran the 5' RACE reads through MiXCR, one entry per CDR3 protein. The sample includes more than 15,000 distinct CDR3 sequences, 15% to 20% of them seen just once. Sequencing input: CD8+ T cells from blood. The origin of the receptors is a human donor in good health. Both conserved end residues are part of each CDR3. D genes are given only for firm matches. Only part of the rows carry a size: once, few, many, or a class if the clone is expanded.

clone size: -
J gene: TRBJ1-1
D gene: -
V gene: TRBV5-1
CDR3 protein: CASSFSDMNTEAFF
CDR3 DNA: TGCGCCAGCAGCTTTTCGGATATGAACACTGAAGCTTTCTTT

clone size: -
J gene: TRBJ2-7
D gene: -
V gene: TRBV4-1
CDR3 protein: CASSQNTGAYEQYF
CDR3 DNA: TGCGCCAGCAGCCAGAATACCGGGGCCTACGAGCAGTACTTC

clone size: -
J gene: TRBJ1-1
D gene: -
V gene: TRBV5-5
CDR3 protein: CASSLGGRISTEAFF
CDR3 DNA: TGTGCCAGCAGCTTGGGGGGCAGGATCAGCACTGAAGCTTTCTTT

clone size: -
J gene: TRBJ2-1
D gene: TRBD2
V gene: TRBV3-1
CDR3 protein: CASKGLAGGRTYNEQFF
CDR3 DNA: TGTGCCAGCAAGGGACTAGCGGGAGGGCGGACCTACAATGAGCAGTTCTTC

clone size: -
J gene: TRBJ1-6
D gene: -
V gene: TRBV25-1
CDR3 protein: CASGTRGRNNSPLHF
CDR3 DNA: TGTGCCAGCGGTACGAGGGGAAGAAATAATTCACCCCTCCACTTT

clone size: few
J gene: TRBJ2-1
D gene: TRBD1
V gene: TRBV2
CDR3 protein: CAEQGGDRDYNEQFF
CDR3 DNA: TGTGCCGAGCAGGGTGGGGACAGGGACTACAATGAGCAGTTCTTC

clone size: many
J gene: TRBJ2-1
D gene: -
V gene: TRBV11-2
CDR3 protein: CASSLGPGQANEQFF
CDR3 DNA: TGTGCCAGCAGCTTAGGCCCTGGACAAGCTAATGAGCAGTTCTTC

clone size: many
J gene: TRBJ2-7
D gene: -
V gene: TRBV12-3/TRBV12-4
CDR3 protein: CASGGGRSYEQYF
CDR3 DNA: TGTGCCAGTGGTGGGGGAAGATCCTACGAGCAGTACTTC

clone size: few
J gene: TRBJ1-2
D gene: TRBD1
V gene: TRBV20-1
CDR3 protein: CSARTGGNYGYTF
CDR3 DNA: TGCAGTGCGAGGACAGGGGGTAACTATGGCTACACCTTC

clone size: many
J gene: TRBJ2-5
D gene: TRBD2
V gene: TRBV7-6
CDR3 protein: CASRLAGGLQETQYF
CDR3 DNA: TGTGCCAGCAGACTAGCGGGAGGCCTCCAAGAGACCCAGTACTTC

clone size: few
J gene: TRBJ2-1
D gene: TRBD2
V gene: TRBV27
CDR3 protein: CASSWGGGVFEQFF
CDR3 DNA: TGTGCCAGCAGTTGGGGGGGGGGGGTCTTTGAGCAGTTCTTC

clone size: many
J gene: TRBJ1-5
D gene: TRBD1
V gene: TRBV5-1
CDR3 protein: CASSLWTGDNQPQHF
CDR3 DNA: TGCGCCAGCAGCTTGTGGACAGGGGATAATCAGCCCCAGCATTTT

clone size: -
J gene: TRBJ1-2
D gene: -
V gene: TRBV9
CDR3 protein: CASSVAGNYGYTF
CDR3 DNA: TGTGCCAGCAGCGTAGCAGGGAACTATGGCTACACCTTC

clone size: -
J gene: TRBJ2-7
D gene: TRBD1
V gene: TRBV6-2/TRBV6-3
CDR3 protein: CASSPTGEPYEQYF
CDR3 DNA: TGTGCCAGCAGCCCGACAGGGGAGCCTTACGAGCAGTACTTC

clone size: many
J gene: TRBJ1-5
D gene: -
V gene: TRBV19
CDR3 protein: CASSQGMYSNQPQHF
CDR3 DNA: TGTGCCAGTAGTCAGGGGATGTATAGCAATCAGCCCCAGCATTTT

clone size: once
J gene: TRBJ2-5
D gene: TRBD1
V gene: TRBV4-1
CDR3 protein: CASSQDPGTAKTQYF
CDR3 DNA: TGCGCCAGCAGCCAAGATCCGGGGACAGCGAAGACCCAGTACTTC

clone size: many
J gene: TRBJ1-1
D gene: TRBD1
V gene: TRBV20-1
CDR3 protein: CSARDRLYTEAFF
CDR3 DNA: TGCAGTGCTAGGGACAGGTTGTACACTGAAGCTTTCTTT

clone size: -
J gene: TRBJ2-1
D gene: TRBD1
V gene: TRBV6-5
CDR3 protein: CASSPRDRGMDEQFF
CDR3 DNA: TGTGCCAGCAGTCCCAGGGACAGGGGGATGGATGAGCAGTTCTTC

clone size: -
J gene: TRBJ1-2
D gene: -
V gene: TRBV19
CDR3 protein: CASSILARNYGYTF
CDR3 DNA: TGTGCCAGTAGTATACTGGCGCGGAACTATGGCTACACCTTC

clone size: -
J gene: TRBJ2-7
D gene: -
V gene: TRBV12-3/TRBV12-4
CDR3 protein: CASSCPVPPCEQYF
CDR3 DNA: TGTGCCAGCAGTTGCCCAGTACCGCCTTGCGAGCAGTACTTC

clone size: many
J gene: TRBJ2-3
D gene: TRBD2
V gene: TRBV10-3
CDR3 protein: CAISPPLAGESDTQYF
CDR3 DNA: TGTGCCATCAGCCCCCCCCTAGCGGGAGAATCGGATACGCAGTATTTT

clone size: -
J gene: TRBJ1-6
D gene: -
V gene: TRBV14
CDR3 protein: CASSQGRQDYSPLHF
CDR3 DNA: TGTGCCAGCAGCCAAGGGAGACAGGATTATTCACCCCTCCACTTT

clone size: many
J gene: TRBJ2-1
D gene: -
V gene: TRBV9
CDR3 protein: CASSVEGGNGGNEQFF
CDR3 DNA: TGTGCCAGCAGCGTAGAAGGCGGGAACGGGGGAAATGAGCAGTTCTTC

clone size: -
J gene: TRBJ2-2
D gene: -
V gene: TRBV20-1
CDR3 protein: CSARRGGTGELFF
CDR3 DNA: TGCAGTGCCCGCAGGGGGGGTACCGGGGAGCTGTTTTTT

clone size: few
J gene: TRBJ1-1
D gene: -
V gene: TRBV12-3/TRBV12-4
CDR3 protein: CASTRVIGNTEAFF
CDR3 DNA: TGTGCCAGCACGCGGGTGATAGGGAACACTGAAGCTTTCTTT

clone size: few
J gene: TRBJ1-2
D gene: TRBD1
V gene: TRBV5-6
CDR3 protein: CASSGGQLPNYGYTF
CDR3 DNA: TGTGCCAGCAGCGGGGGACAGCTACCTAACTATGGCTACACCTTC

clone size: -
J gene: TRBJ2-2
D gene: TRBD2
V gene: TRBV4-3
CDR3 protein: CASSQETSASANTGELFF
CDR3 DNA: TGCGCCAGCAGCCAAGAGACTAGCGCCAGCGCGAACACCGGGGAGCTGTTTTTT

clone size: -
J gene: TRBJ1-1
D gene: -
V gene: TRBV5-1
CDR3 protein: CASSLISATEAFF
CDR3 DNA: TGCGCCAGCAGCTTGATATCGGCGACTGAAGCTTTCTTT

clone size: -
J gene: TRBJ2-1
D gene: TRBD2
V gene: TRBV3-1
CDR3 protein: CASSQDSTSGPNNEQFF
CDR3 DNA: TGTGCCAGCAGCCAAGATTCAACTAGCGGCCCTAACAATGAGCAGTTCTTC

clone size: few
J gene: TRBJ2-3
D gene: TRBD2
V gene: TRBV28
CDR3 protein: CASSLSEAGATPDTQYF
CDR3 DNA: TGTGCCAGCAGTTTATCCGAGGCGGGAGCAACTCCAGATACGCAGTATTTT

clone size: few
J gene: TRBJ2-2
D gene: -
V gene: TRBV18
CDR3 protein: CASSPGEPASTGELFF
CDR3 DNA: TGTGCCAGCTCACCAGGGGAACCAGCCAGCACCGGGGAGCTGTTTTTT

clone size: many
J gene: TRBJ2-1
D gene: TRBD1
V gene: TRBV12-3/TRBV12-4
CDR3 protein: CASSPGQGWYNEQFF
CDR3 DNA: TGTGCCAGCAGTCCAGGACAGGGGTGGTACAATGAGCAGTTCTTC

clone size: few
J gene: TRBJ2-2
D gene: -
V gene: TRBV3-1
CDR3 protein: CASSQFKGYTGELFF
CDR3 DNA: TGTGCCAGCAGCCAATTTAAGGGTTACACCGGGGAGCTGTTTTTT

clone size: -
J gene: TRBJ2-5
D gene: TRBD1
V gene: TRBV19
CDR3 protein: CASNTGGKETQYF
CDR3 DNA: TGTGCCAGTAATACAGGGGGCAAAGAGACCCAGTACTTC

clone size: many
J gene: TRBJ1-4
D gene: TRBD1
V gene: TRBV7-2
CDR3 protein: CASTYGTGNLALFF
CDR3 DNA: TGTGCCAGCACCTACGGGACAGGGAATTTGGCACTGTTTTTT

clone size: -
J gene: TRBJ2-1
D gene: TRBD2
V gene: TRBV7-9
CDR3 protein: CASSPGTSGGDEQFF
CDR3 DNA: TGTGCCAGCAGCCCTGGGACTAGCGGGGGAGATGAGCAGTTCTTC

clone size: -
J gene: TRBJ2-3
D gene: TRBD2
V gene: TRBV24-1
CDR3 protein: CATGGLAGETDTQYF
CDR3 DNA: TGTGCCACCGGAGGACTAGCGGGAGAGACAGATACGCAGTATTTT

clone size: -
J gene: TRBJ1-2
D gene: -
V gene: TRBV5-1
CDR3 protein: CASSSDGGYTF
CDR3 DNA: TGCGCCAGCAGCTCCGATGGGGGCTACACCTTC

clone size: -
J gene: TRBJ1-1
D gene: -
V gene: TRBV7-9
CDR3 protein: CASSLGGVGTEAFF
CDR3 DNA: TGTGCCAGCAGCTTAGGGGGGGTAGGCACTGAAGCTTTCTTT

clone size: large
J gene: TRBJ1-5
D gene: TRBD1
V gene: TRBV4-1
CDR3 protein: CASSQQGGSNQPQHF
CDR3 DNA: TGCGCCAGCAGCCAACAGGGGGGGAGCAATCAGCCCCAGCATTTT

clone size: -
J gene: TRBJ1-2
D gene: TRBD1
V gene: TRBV29-1
CDR3 protein: CSVGDRGPGYGYTF
CDR3 DNA: TGCAGCGTTGGGGACAGGGGGCCGGGCTATGGCTACACCTTC

clone size: -
J gene: TRBJ2-2
D gene: -
V gene: TRBV24-1
CDR3 protein: CATSDLGDANTGELFF
CDR3 DNA: TGTGCCACCAGTGATTTAGGGGACGCGAACACCGGGGAGCTGTTTTTT

clone size: -
J gene: TRBJ1-3
D gene: -
V gene: TRBV12-5
CDR3 protein: CASTPGNTIYF
CDR3 DNA: TGTGCTAGTACTCCTGGAAACACCATATATTTT

clone size: few
J gene: TRBJ1-1
D gene: TRBD1
V gene: TRBV6-5
CDR3 protein: CASSPTGSNTEAFF
CDR3 DNA: TGTGCCAGCAGCCCGACAGGGTCGAACACTGAAGCTTTCTTT

clone size: -
J gene: TRBJ2-1
D gene: -
V gene: TRBV19
CDR3 protein: CASTDSINEQFF
CDR3 DNA: TGTGCCAGTACCGACAGTATCAATGAGCAGTTCTTC

clone size: -
J gene: TRBJ2-1
D gene: -
V gene: TRBV12-3/TRBV12-4
CDR3 protein: CASSLWLGTKNNEQFF
CDR3 DNA: TGTGCCAGCAGTTTATGGCTGGGGACGAAAAACAATGAGCAGTTCTTC

clone size: once
J gene: TRBJ2-2
D gene: -
V gene: TRBV3-1
CDR3 protein: CASTDQFTGELFF
CDR3 DNA: TGTGCCAGCACGGACCAGTTTACCGGGGAGCTGTTTTTT

clone size: many
J gene: TRBJ2-7
D gene: -
V gene: TRBV29-1
CDR3 protein: CSVEDRRQGYEQYF
CDR3 DNA: TGCAGCGTTGAAGATCGGAGGCAGGGTTACGAGCAGTACTTC